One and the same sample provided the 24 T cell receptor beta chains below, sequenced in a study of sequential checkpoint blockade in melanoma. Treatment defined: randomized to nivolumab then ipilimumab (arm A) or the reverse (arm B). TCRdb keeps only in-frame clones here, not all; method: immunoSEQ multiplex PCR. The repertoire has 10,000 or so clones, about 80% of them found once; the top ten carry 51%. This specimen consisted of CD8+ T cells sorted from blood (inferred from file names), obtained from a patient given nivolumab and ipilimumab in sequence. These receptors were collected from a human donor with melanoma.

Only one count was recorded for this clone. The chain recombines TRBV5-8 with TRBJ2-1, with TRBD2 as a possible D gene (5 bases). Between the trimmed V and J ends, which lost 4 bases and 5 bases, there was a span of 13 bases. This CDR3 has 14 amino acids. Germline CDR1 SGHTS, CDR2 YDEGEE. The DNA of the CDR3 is TGTGCCAGCAGCCTTCGCGGAGCGGACAATGAGCAGTTCTTC. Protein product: CASSLRGADNEQFF.

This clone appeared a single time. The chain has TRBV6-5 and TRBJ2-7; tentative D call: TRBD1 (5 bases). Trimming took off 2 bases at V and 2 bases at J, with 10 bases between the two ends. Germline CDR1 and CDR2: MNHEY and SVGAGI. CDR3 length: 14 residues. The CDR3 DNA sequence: TGTGCCAGCAGTTACCTCGGCAGGGCCTACGAGCAGTACTTC. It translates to CASSYLGRAYEQYF.

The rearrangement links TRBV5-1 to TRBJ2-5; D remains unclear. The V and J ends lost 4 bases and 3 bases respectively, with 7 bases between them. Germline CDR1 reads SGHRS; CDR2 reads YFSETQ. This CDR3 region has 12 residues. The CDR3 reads CASSLLEETQYF. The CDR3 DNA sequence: TGCGCCAGCAGCCTACTCGAAGAGACCCAGTACTTC.

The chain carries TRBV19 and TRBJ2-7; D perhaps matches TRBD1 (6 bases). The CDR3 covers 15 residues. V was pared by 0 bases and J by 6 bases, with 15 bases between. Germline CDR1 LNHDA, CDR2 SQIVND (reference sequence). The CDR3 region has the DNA TGTGCCAGTAGTATAGATCCAGGGGTCATGACCGAGCAGTACTTC. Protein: CASSIDPGVMTEQYF.

CDR3 sequence reads: CASGSQGAGQPQHF. The CDR3 DNA is TGTGCCAGCGGATCCCAGGGGGCTGGTCAGCCCCAGCATTTT. V is TRBV4-2 and J is TRBJ1-5; 8 bases are a match to TRBD1. Germline assignment: CDR1 LGHNA and CDR2 YNFKEQ. The trim removed 8 bases at V and 6 bases at J, leaving 9 bases unmatched. The CDR3 covers 14 residues.

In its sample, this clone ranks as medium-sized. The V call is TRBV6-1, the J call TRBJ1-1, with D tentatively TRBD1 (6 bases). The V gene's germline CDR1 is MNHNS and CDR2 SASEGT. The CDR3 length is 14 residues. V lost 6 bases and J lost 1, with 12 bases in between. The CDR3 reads CASRSDRWNTEAFF. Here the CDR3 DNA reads TGTGCCAGCAGATCCGACAGGTGGAACACTGAAGCTTTCTTT.

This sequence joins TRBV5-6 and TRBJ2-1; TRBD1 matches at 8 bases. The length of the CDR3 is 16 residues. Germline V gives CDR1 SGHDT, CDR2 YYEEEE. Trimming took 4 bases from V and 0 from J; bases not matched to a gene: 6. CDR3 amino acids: CASSRRTGSSYNEQFF. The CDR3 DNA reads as TGTGCCAGCAGCCGAAGGACAGGGAGCTCCTACAATGAGCAGTTCTTC. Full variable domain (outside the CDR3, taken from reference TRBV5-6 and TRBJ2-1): DAGVTQSPTHLIKTRGQQVTLRCSPKSGHDTVSWYQQALGQGPQFIFQYYEEEERQRGNFPDRFSGHQFPNYSSELNVNALLLGDSALYLCASSRRTGSSYNEQFFGPGTRLTVL.

DNA of the CDR3: TGTGCCTGGAGTACCGGACAGGGGGTACCTGGGGCCAACGTCCTGACTTTC. This sequence encodes CAWSTGQGVPGANVLTF. V and J are TRBV30 and TRBJ2-6, with 10 bases lining up with TRBD1. The CDR3 is made up of 17 amino acids. CDR1 GTSNPN and CDR2 SVGIG come from the germline V gene (reference sequence). V lost 2 bases, J lost 2 bases, and 6 bases stayed unmatched. Together with reference TRBV30 and TRBJ2-6, the CDR3 gives the full variable domain: SQTIHQWPATLVQPVGSPLSLECTVEGTSNPNLYWYRQAAGRGLQLLFYSVGIGQISSEVPQNLSASRPQDRQFILSSKKLLLSDSGFYLCAWSTGQGVPGANVLTFGAGSRLTVL.

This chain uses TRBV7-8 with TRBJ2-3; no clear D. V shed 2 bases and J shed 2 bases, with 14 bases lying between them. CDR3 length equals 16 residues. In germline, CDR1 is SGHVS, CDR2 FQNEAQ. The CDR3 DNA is TGTGCCAGCAGCTTATTCCTTCAGACTGTCACAGATACGCAGTATTTT. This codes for CASSLFLQTVTDTQYF.

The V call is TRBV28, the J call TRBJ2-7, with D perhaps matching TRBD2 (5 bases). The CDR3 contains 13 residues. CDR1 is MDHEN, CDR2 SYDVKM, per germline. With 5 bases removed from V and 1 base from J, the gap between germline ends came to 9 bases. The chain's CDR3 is CASSRTGSYEQYF. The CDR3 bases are TGTGCCAGCAGTCGGACGGGATCCTACGAGCAGTACTTC.

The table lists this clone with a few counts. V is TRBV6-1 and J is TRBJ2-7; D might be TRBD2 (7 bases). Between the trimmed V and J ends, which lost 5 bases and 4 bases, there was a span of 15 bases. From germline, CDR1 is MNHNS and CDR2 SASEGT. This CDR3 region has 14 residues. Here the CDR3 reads CASSLRGPGYEQYF. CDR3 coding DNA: TGTGCCAGCAGTTTGCGGGGGCCAGGTTACGAGCAGTACTTC.

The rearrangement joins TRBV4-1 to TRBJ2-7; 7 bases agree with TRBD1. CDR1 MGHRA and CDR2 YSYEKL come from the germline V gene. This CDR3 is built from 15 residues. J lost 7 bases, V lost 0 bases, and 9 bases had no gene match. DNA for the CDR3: TGCGCCAGCAGCCAAGATCGGGCAGGGGGTCGGGAGCAGTACTTC. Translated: CASSQDRAGGREQYF.

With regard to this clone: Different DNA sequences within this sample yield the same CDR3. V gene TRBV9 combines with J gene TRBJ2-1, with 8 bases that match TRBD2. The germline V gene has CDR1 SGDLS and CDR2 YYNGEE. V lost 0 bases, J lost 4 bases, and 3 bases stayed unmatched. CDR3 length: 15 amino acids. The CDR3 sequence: CASSVESGGYNEQFF. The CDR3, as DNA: TGTGCCAGCAGCGTAGAAAGCGGGGGTTACAATGAGCAGTTCTTC.

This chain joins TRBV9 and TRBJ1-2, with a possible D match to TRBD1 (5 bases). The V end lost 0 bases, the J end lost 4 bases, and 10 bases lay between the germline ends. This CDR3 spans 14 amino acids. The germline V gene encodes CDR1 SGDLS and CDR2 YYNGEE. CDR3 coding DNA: TGTGCCAGCAGCGTAGTTTCGGGGGGCTATGGCTACACCTTC. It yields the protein CASSVVSGGYGYTF.

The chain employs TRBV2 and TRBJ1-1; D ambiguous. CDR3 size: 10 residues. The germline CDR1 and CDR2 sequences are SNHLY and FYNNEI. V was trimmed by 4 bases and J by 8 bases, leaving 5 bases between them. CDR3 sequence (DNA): TGTGCCAGCAGTGTTGGCGAAGCTTTCTTT. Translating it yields CASSVGEAFF. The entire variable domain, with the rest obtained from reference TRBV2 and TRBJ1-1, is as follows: EPEVTQTPSHQVTQMGQEVILRCVPISNHLYFYWYRQILGQKVEFLVSFYNNEISEKSEIFDDQFSVERPDGSNFTLKIRSTKLEDSAMYFCASSVGEAFFGQGTRLTVV.

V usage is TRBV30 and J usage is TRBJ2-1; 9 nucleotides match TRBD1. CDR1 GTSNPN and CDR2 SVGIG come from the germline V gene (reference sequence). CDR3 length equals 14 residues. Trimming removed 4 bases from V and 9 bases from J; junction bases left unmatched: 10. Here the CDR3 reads CAWTPGQGGSEQFF. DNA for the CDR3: TGTGCCTGGACCCCGGGACAGGGAGGTAGTGAGCAGTTCTTC.

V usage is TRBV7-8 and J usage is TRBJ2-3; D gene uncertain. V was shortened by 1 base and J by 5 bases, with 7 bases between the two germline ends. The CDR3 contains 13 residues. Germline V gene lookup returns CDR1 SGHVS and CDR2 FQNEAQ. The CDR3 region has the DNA TGTGCCAGCAGCTTAGAGCCGAGAGATACGCAGTATTTT. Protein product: CASSLEPRDTQYF.

The CDR3 protein is CASSQNTGELFF. The DNA of the CDR3 is TGTGCCAGCAGCCAGAACACCGGGGAGCTGTTTTTT. The J gene is TRBJ2-2, the V gene TRBV9; D is unclear. Per germline, CDR1 SGDLS and CDR2 YYNGEE. V gave up 4 bases and J gave up 1 base, with 2 bases separating them. The CDR3 extends over 12 amino acids.

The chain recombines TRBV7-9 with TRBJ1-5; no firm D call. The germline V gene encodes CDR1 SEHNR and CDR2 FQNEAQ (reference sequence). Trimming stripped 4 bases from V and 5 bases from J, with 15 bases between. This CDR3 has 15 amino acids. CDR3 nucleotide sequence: TGTGCCAGCAGCTCCGAGGCGGCTGGCGATCAGCCCCAGCATTTT. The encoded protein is CASSSEAAGDQPQHF.

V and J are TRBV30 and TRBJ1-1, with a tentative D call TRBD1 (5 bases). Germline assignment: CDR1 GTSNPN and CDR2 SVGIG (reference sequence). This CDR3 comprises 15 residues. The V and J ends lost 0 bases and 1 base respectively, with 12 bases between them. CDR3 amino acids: CAWSVLRESNTEAFF. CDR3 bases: TGTGCCTGGAGTGTCCTCAGGGAATCGAACACTGAAGCTTTCTTT. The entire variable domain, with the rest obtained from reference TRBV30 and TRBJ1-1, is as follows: SQTIHQWPATLVQPVGSPLSLECTVEGTSNPNLYWYRQAAGRGLQLLFYSVGIGQISSEVPQNLSASRPQDRQFILSSKKLLLSDSGFYLCAWSVLRESNTEAFFGQGTRLTVV.

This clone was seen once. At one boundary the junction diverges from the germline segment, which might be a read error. In DNA, the CDR3 is TGTGCCGGCAGCTATCGGGGGGGCGCGGGTAGGGAGCAGTTCTTC. It codes for CAGSYRGGAGREQFF. The chain uses TRBV7-8 and TRBJ2-1; TRBD2 agrees at 8 bases. The length of the CDR3 is 15 residues. CDR1 and CDR2 (germline): SGHVS, FQNEAQ.

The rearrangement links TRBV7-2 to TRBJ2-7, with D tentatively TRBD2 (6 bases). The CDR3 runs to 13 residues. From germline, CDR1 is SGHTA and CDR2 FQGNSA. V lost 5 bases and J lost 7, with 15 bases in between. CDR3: CASSLGGGREQYF. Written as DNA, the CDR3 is TGTGCCAGCAGCCTGGGTGGTGGGAGGGAGCAGTACTTC.

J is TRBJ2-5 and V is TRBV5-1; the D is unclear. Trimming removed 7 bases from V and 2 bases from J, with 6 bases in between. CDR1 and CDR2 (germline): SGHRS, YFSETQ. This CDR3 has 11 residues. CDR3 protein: CASYSQETQYF. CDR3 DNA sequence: TGCGCCAGCTATTCGCAAGAGACCCAGTACTTC.

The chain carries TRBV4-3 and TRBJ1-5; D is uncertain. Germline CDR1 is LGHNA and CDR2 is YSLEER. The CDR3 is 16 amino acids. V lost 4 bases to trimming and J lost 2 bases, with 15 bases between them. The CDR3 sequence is CASSPQVGVGNQPQHF. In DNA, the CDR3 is TGCGCCAGCAGCCCCCAAGTCGGGGTAGGCAATCAGCCCCAGCATTTT.